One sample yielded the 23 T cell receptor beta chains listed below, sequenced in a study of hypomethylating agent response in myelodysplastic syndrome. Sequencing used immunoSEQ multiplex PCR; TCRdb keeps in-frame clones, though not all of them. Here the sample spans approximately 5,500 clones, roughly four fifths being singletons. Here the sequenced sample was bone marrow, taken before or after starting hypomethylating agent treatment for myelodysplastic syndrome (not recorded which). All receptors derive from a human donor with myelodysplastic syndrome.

CDR3 DNA sequence: TGTGCCTGGAGTGCACTAGGGACAGGGTCCGGGGAGCTGTTTTTT. Its protein is CAWSALGTGSGELFF. The chain has TRBV30 and TRBJ2-2; 9 nucleotides match TRBD1. The CDR3 totals 15 residues. The germline CDR1 and CDR2 sequences are GTSNPN and SVGIG (reference sequence). V lost 1 base, J lost 6 bases, and 6 bases stayed unmatched.

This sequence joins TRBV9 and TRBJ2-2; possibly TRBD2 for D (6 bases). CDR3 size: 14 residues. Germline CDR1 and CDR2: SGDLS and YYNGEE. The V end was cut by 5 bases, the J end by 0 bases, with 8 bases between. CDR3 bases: TGTGCCAGCAGAGAGCGGGCGAACACCGGGGAGCTGTTTTTT. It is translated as CASRERANTGELFF.

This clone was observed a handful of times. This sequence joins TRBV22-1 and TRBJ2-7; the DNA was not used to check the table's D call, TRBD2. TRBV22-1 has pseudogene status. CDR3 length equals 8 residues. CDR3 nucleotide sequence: TGTCCTGGGACTATAGCCATCGTC. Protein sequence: CPGTIAIV.

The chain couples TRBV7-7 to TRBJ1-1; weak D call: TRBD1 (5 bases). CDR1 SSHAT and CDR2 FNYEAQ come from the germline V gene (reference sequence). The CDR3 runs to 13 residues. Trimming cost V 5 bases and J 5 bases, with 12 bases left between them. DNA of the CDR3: TGTGCCAGCAGCAGAGGGGTAGGGACTGAAGCTTTCTTT. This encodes CASSRGVGTEAFF. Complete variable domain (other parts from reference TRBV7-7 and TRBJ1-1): GAGVSQSPRYKVTKRGQDVTLRCDPISSHATLYWYQQALGQGPEFLTYFNYEAQPDKSGLPSDRFSAERPEGSISTLTIQRTEQRDSAMYRCASSRGVGTEAFFGQGTRLTVV.

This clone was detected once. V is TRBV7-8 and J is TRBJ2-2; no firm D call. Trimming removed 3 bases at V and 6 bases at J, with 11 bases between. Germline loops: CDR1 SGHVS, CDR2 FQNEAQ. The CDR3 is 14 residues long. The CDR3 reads CASSFMVVAGELFF. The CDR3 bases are TGTGCCAGCAGCTTCATGGTCGTCGCCGGGGAGCTGTTTTTT.

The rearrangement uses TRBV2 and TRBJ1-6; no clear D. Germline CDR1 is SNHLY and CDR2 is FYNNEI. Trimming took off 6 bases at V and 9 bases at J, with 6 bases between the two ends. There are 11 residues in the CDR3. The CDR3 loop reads CASRESSPLHF. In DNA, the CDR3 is TGTGCCAGCAGGGAGAGTTCACCCCTCCACTTT.

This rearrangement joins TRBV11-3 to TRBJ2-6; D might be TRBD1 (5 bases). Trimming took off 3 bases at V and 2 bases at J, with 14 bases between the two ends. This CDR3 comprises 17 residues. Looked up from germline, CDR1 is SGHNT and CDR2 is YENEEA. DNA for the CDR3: TGTGCCAGCAGCTTTTCACTGGGGCTTACTGGGGCCAACGTCCTGACTTTC. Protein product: CASSFSLGLTGANVLTF. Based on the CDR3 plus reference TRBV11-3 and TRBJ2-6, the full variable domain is EAGVVQSPRYKIIEKKQPVAFWCNPISGHNTLYWYLQNLGQGPELLIRYENEEAVDDSQLPKDRFSAERLKGVDSTLKIQPAELGDSAVYLCASSFSLGLTGANVLTFGAGSRLTVL.

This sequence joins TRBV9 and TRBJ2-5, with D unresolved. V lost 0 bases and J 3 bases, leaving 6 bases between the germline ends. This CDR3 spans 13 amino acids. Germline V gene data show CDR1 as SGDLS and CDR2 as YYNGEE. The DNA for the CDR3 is TGTGCCAGCAGCGTAGCCTTGGAAGAGACCCAGTACTTC. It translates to CASSVALEETQYF.

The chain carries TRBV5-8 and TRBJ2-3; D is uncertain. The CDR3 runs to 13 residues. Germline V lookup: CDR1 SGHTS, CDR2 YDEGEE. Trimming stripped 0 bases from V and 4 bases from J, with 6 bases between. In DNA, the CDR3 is TGTGCCAGCAGCTTGGGCGCCTCAGATACGCAGTATTTT. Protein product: CASSLGASDTQYF.

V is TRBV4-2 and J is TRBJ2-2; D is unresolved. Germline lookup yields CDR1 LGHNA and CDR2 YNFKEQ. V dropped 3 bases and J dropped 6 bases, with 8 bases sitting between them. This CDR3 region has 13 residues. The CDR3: CASSHQVSGELFF. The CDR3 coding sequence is TGTGCCAGCAGCCATCAGGTCTCCGGGGAGCTGTTTTTT.

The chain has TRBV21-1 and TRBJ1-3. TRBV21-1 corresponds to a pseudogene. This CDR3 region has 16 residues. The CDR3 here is CASSKGVLNSFHTIYF. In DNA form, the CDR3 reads TGTGCCAGCAGCAAAGGTGTCCTCAACTCCTTTCACACCATATATTTT.

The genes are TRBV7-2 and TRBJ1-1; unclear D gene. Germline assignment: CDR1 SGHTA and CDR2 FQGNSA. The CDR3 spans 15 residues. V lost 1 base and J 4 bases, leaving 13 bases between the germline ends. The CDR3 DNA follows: TGTGCCAGCAGCTTAGACGGGAGCGAGAGCACTGAAGCTTTCTTT. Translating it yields CASSLDGSESTEAFF.

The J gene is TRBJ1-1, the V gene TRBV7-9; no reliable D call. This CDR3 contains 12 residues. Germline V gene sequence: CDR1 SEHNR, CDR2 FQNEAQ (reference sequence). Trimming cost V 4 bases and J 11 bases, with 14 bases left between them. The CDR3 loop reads CASSYDTGGAFF. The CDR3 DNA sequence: TGTGCCAGCAGCTATGACACCGGTGGGGCTTTCTTT.

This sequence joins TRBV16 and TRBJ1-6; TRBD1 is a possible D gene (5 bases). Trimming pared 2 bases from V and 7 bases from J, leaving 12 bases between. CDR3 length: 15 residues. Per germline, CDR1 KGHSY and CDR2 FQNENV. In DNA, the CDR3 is TGTGCCAGCAGCCAAGATCAGGGTGTCAATTCACCCCTCCACTTT. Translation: CASSQDQGVNSPLHF.

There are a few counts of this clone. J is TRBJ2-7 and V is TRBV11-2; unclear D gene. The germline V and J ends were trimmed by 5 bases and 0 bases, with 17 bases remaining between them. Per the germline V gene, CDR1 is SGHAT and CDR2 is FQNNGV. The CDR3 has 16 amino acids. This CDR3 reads CASSAWELRGSYEQYF. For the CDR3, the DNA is TGTGCCAGCAGCGCGTGGGAACTCCGAGGCTCCTACGAGCAGTACTTC.

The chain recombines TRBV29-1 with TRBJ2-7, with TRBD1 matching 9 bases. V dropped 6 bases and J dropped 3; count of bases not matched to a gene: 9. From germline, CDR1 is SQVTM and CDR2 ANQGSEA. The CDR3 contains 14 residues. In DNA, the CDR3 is TGCAGCGTCAAGGGACAGGGAGTTAGCTACGAGCAGTACTTC. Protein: CSVKGQGVSYEQYF.

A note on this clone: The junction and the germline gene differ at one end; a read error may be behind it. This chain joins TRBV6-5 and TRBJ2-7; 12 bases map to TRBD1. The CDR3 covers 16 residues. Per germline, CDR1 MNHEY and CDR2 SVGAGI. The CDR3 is CASSYPAGTGGVKPHF. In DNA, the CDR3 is TGTGCCAGCAGTTACCCCGCCGGGACAGGGGGCGTAAAGCCCCACTTC.

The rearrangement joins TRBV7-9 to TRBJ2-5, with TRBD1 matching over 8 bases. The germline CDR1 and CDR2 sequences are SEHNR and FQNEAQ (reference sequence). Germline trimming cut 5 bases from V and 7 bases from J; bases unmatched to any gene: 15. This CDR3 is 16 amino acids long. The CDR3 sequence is CASSPSSPGQGGTQYF. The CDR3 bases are TGTGCCAGCAGCCCGTCGAGCCCCGGACAGGGTGGGACCCAGTACTTC.

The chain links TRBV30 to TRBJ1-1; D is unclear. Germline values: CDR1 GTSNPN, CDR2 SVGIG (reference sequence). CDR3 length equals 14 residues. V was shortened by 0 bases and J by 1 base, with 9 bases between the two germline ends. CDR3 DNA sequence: TGTGCCTGGAGTGTAGGGCAGCGGAACACTGAAGCTTTCTTT. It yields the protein CAWSVGQRNTEAFF. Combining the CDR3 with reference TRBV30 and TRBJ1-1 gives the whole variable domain SQTIHQWPATLVQPVGSPLSLECTVEGTSNPNLYWYRQAAGRGLQLLFYSVGIGQISSEVPQNLSASRPQDRQFILSSKKLLLSDSGFYLCAWSVGQRNTEAFFGQGTRLTVV.

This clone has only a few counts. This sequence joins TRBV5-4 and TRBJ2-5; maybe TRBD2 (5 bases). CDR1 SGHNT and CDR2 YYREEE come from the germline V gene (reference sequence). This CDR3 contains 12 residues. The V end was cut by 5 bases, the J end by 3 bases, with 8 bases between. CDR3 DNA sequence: TGTGCCAGCAGGCGGGCGGAAGAGACCCAGTACTTC. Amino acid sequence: CASRRAEETQYF.

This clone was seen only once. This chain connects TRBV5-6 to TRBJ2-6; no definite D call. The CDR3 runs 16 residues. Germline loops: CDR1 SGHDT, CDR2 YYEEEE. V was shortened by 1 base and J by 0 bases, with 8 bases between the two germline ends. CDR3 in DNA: TGTGCCAGCAGCTTGTGGGCCACCTCTGGGGCCAACGTCCTGACTTTC. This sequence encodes CASSLWATSGANVLTF.

This chain's CDR3 is CASSLVKGGTEAFF. In nucleotides, the CDR3 is TGTGCCAGCAGCTTAGTTAAGGGGGGCACTGAAGCTTTCTTT. This chain links TRBV7-2 with TRBJ1-1; D perhaps matches TRBD1 (6 bases). The CDR3 is 14 residues long. Germline V gives CDR1 SGHTA, CDR2 FQGNSA. Between the trimmed V and J ends, which lost 1 base and 4 bases, there was a span of 10 bases.

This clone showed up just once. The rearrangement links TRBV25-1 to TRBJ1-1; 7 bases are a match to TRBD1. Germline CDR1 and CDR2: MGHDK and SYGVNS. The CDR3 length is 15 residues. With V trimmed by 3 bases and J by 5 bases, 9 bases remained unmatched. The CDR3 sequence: CASSDFGTVKTEAFF. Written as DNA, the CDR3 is TGTGCCAGCAGTGATTTCGGGACAGTAAAGACTGAAGCTTTCTTT.